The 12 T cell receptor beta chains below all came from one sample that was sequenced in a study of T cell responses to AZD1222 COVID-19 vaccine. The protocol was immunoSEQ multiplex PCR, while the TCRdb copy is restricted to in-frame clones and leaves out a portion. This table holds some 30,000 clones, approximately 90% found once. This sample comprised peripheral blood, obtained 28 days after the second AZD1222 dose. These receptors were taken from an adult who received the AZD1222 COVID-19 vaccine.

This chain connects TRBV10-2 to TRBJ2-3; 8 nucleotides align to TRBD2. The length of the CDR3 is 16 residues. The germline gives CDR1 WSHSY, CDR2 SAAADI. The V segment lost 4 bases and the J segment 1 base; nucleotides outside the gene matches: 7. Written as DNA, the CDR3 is TGCGCCAGCAGTGTGGAGCGGGAGAGGGGCACAGATACGCAGTATTTT. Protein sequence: CASSVERERGTDTQYF.

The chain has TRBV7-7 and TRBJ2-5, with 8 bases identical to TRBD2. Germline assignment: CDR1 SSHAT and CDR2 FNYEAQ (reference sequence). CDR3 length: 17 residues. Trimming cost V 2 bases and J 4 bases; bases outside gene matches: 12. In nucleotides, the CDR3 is TGTGCCAGCAGCTTAACAGGGCTTGTCGCGGGGGGAGAGACCCAGTACTTC. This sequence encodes CASSLTGLVAGGETQYF.

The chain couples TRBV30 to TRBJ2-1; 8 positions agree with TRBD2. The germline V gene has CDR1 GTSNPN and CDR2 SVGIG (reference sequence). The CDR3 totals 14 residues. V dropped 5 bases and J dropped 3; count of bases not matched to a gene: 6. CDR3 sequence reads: CAWDPGTSYNEQFF. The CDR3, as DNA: TGTGCCTGGGATCCCGGGACTAGCTACAATGAGCAGTTCTTC.

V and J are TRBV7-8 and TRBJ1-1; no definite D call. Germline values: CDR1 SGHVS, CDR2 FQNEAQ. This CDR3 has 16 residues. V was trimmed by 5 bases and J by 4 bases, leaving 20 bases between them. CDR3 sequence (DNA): TGTGCCAGCAGCCCGCTGCGGGCCGACACGGGCACTGAAGCTTTCTTT. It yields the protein CASSPLRADTGTEAFF.

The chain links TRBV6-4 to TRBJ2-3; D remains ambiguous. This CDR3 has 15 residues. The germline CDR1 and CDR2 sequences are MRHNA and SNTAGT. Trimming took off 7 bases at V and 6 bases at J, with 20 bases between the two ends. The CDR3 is CASKIYGPAEDTQYF. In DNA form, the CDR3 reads TGTGCCAGCAAAATCTACGGACCGGCCGAGGATACGCAGTATTTT.

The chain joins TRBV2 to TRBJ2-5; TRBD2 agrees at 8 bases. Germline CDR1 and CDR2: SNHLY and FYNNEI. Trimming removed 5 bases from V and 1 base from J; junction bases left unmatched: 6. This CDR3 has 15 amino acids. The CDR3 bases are TGTGCCAGCAGTCGACTAGCGCAGGGCCAAGAGACCCAGTACTTC. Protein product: CASSRLAQGQETQYF.

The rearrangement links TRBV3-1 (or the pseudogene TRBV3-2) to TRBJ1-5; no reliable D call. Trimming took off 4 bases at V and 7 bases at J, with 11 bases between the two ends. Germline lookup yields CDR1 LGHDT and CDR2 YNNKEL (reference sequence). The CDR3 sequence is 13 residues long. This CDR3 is CASSPGLLQPQHF. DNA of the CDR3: TGTGCCAGCAGCCCTGGACTTTTGCAGCCCCAGCATTTT.

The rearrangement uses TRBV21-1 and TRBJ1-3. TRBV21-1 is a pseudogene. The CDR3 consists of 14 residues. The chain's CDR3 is CASNKSGAGNTIYF. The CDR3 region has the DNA TGTGCCAGCAATAAATCTGGAGCTGGAAACACCATATATTTT.

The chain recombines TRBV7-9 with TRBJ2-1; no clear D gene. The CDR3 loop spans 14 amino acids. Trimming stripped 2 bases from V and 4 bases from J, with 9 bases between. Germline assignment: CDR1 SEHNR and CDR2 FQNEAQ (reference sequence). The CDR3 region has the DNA TGTGCCAGCAGCTTACAGACACCTTACAATGAGCAGTTCTTC. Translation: CASSLQTPYNEQFF.

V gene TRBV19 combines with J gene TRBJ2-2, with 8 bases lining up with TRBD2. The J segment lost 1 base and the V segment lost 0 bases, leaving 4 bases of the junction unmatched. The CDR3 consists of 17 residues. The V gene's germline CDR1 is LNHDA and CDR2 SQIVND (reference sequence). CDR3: CASSIERGALNTGELFF. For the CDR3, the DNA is TGTGCCAGTAGTATAGAGCGGGGGGCCCTGAACACCGGGGAGCTGTTTTTT.

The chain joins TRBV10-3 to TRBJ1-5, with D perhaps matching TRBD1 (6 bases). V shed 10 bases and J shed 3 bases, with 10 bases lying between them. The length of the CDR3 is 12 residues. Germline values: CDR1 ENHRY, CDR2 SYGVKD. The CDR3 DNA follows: TGTGCCACCGGACAGAACAATCAGCCCCAGCATTTT. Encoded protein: CATGQNNQPQHF.

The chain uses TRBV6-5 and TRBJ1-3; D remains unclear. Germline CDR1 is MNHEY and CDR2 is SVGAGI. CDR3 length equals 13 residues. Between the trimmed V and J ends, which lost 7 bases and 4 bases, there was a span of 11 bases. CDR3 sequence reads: CASIGQNGNTIYF. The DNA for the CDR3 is TGTGCCAGCATAGGGCAGAACGGAAACACCATATATTTT.